These 14 T cell receptor beta chains share one sample of origin, sequenced in a study of response to subunit inactivated influenza vaccine. TCRdb independently ran MiXCR on the RT-PCR reads; one entry per CDR3 protein. The table includes 400,000 to 550,000 distinct CDR3 sequences, over 25% detected once. This specimen was CD4+ T cells sorted from PBMCs, taken more than 4 days after vaccination. Every receptor here comes from a man in his fifties or sixties who received an inactivated influenza vaccine.

This clonotype has a count of ten or more. The chain employs TRBV7-9 and TRBJ1-1; tentative D call: TRBD1 (6 bases). This CDR3 spans 16 amino acids. Germline lookup yields CDR1 SEHNR and CDR2 FQNEAQ (reference sequence). V was trimmed by 4 bases and J by 4 bases, leaving 19 bases between them. The CDR3, as DNA: TGTGCCAGCAGCTCACCGGGGGGGTCAGGGGCCACTGAAGCTTTCTTT. Translated, it gives CASSSPGGSGATEAFF.

The CDR3 reads CSARPLTSGFSGELFF. CDR3 coding DNA: TGCAGTGCTAGACCATTGACTAGCGGATTCAGCGGGGAGCTGTTTTTT. The V call is TRBV20-1, the J call TRBJ2-2, with 9 bases that match TRBD2. The CDR3 spans 16 residues. J gave up 7 bases and V 2 bases, and 11 bases lay outside the gene matches. Germline loops: CDR1 DFQATT, CDR2 SNEGSKA (reference sequence).

J is TRBJ2-3 and V is TRBV5-1; 7 bases line up with TRBD2. CDR1 is SGHRS, CDR2 YFSETQ, per germline. The CDR3 has 14 residues. The J segment lost 3 bases and the V segment lost 2 bases, leaving 3 bases of the junction unmatched. The CDR3 sequence: CASSFGEGTDTQYF. CDR3 bases: TGCGCCAGCAGCTTTGGGGAGGGTACAGATACGCAGTATTTT. The full variable domain, in which reference TRBV5-1 and TRBJ2-3 provide the parts outside the CDR3, is KAGVTQTPRYLIKTRGQQVTLSCSPISGHRSVSWYQQTPGQGLQFLFEYFSETQRNKGNFPGRFSGRQFSNSRSEMNVSTLELGDSALYLCASSFGEGTDTQYFGPGTRLTVL.

The chain is built from TRBV28 and TRBJ2-7, with 8 bases matching TRBD1. This CDR3 has 15 amino acids. Germline V gene lookup returns CDR1 MDHEN and CDR2 SYDVKM. Germline trimming cut 5 bases from V and 2 bases from J; bases unmatched to any gene: 8. The CDR3 protein is CASSPTGADAYEQYF. CDR3 bases: TGTGCCAGCAGTCCGACAGGGGCGGACGCCTACGAGCAGTACTTC.

The V gene is TRBV12-3 or TRBV12-4, the J gene TRBJ2-1; 8 bases fit TRBD2. Germline trimming cut 6 bases from V and 4 bases from J; bases unmatched to any gene: 5. CDR3 size: 14 residues. The CDR3 region is CASRGLGGYNEQFF. The CDR3 DNA follows: TGTGCCAGCAGGGGACTAGGTGGGTACAATGAGCAGTTCTTC.

This clonotype was seen a handful of times. This chain connects TRBV5-5 to TRBJ2-5; 14 bases are shared with TRBD2. This CDR3 spans 18 amino acids. In germline, CDR1 is SGHKS, CDR2 YYEKEE (reference sequence). Losses at the gene ends were 4 bases for V and 2 bases for J; bases not matched to a gene: 10. In DNA form, the CDR3 reads TGTGCCAGCAGCGTCGGACTAGCGGGAGGCGGGGGTCAAGAGACCCAGTACTTC. Amino acids: CASSVGLAGGGGQETQYF.

CDR3 coding DNA: TGTGCCAGCAGCCAAGATCACCCGATGGCGGGGGTAATTGATGAGCAGTTCTTC. It translates to CASSQDHPMAGVIDEQFF. This rearrangement joins TRBV3-1 to TRBJ2-1, with 7 bases lining up with TRBD2. CDR3 length equals 18 residues. V was clipped by 0 bases and J by 8 bases; unmatched bases: 16. CDR1 and CDR2 from the germline V gene are LGHDT and YNNKEL (reference sequence).

This chain connects TRBV5-6 to TRBJ2-7, with 11 positions matching TRBD1. Unmatched junction bases numbered 6, after V lost 1 base and J lost 3 bases. Germline lookup yields CDR1 SGHDT and CDR2 YYEEEE. The CDR3 sequence is 16 residues long. The CDR3 loop reads CASSLTRDRGIYEQYF. The CDR3 bases are TGTGCCAGCAGCTTGACGAGGGACAGGGGGATCTACGAGCAGTACTTC.

In this sample, this clonotype turned up a few times. V is TRBV27 and J is TRBJ2-4; tentative D call: TRBD1 (5 bases). V lost 6 bases and J 8 bases, leaving 20 bases between the germline ends. CDR1 is MNHEY, CDR2 SMNVEV, per germline (reference sequence). CDR3 length: 15 amino acids. The CDR3 is CASSPLRGSVDIQYF. CDR3 sequence (DNA): TGTGCCAGCAGCCCCTTAAGGGGCTCGGTGGACATTCAGTACTTC.

This chain uses TRBV19 with TRBJ2-2; the D is unclear. This CDR3 has 14 residues. Trimming took 8 bases from V and 2 from J, leaving 12 bases between them. Germline lookup yields CDR1 LNHDA and CDR2 SQIVND (reference sequence). The CDR3 coding sequence is TGTGCCAGTGGAAATAGGGCAAACACCGGGGAGCTGTTTTTT. This sequence encodes CASGNRANTGELFF.

Only a few counts were recorded for this clonotype. The V and J genes are TRBV20-1 and TRBJ2-1, with 7 bases matching TRBD1. This CDR3 comprises 15 residues. In germline, CDR1 is DFQATT, CDR2 SNEGSKA (reference sequence). V shed 4 bases, J shed 5 bases, and the junction held 11 bases outside the gene matches. CDR3 bases: TGCAGTGCTACCAACAACAGGGGAGCCCACAATGAGCAGTTCTTC. Encoded protein: CSATNNRGAHNEQFF.

The CDR3 coding sequence is TGCAGCGCTAAGCCGGGTCTCAACACTGAAGCTTTCTTT. It yields the protein CSAKPGLNTEAFF. V usage is TRBV29-1 and J usage is TRBJ1-1; D gene ambiguous. The CDR3 loop spans 13 amino acids. Germline V gives CDR1 SQVTM, CDR2 ANQGSEA. Trimming took 7 bases from V and 2 from J, leaving 14 bases between them.

This clonotype occurred a few times. The chain employs TRBV3-1 and TRBJ2-1, with a weak D call TRBD2 (6 bases). Trimming removed 1 base at V and 0 bases at J, with 10 bases between. The germline CDR1 and CDR2 sequences are LGHDT and YNNKEL (reference sequence). The CDR3 runs 16 residues. CDR3 loop: CASSQVAGISYNEQFF. CDR3 sequence (DNA): TGTGCCAGCAGCCAAGTCGCGGGAATCTCCTACAATGAGCAGTTCTTC.

The chain uses TRBV6-5 and TRBJ1-1; D might be TRBD1 (5 bases). Trimming cost V 2 bases and J 2 bases, with 9 bases left between them. The CDR3 spans 14 residues. Per germline, CDR1 MNHEY and CDR2 SVGAGI. CDR3 DNA sequence: TGTGCCAGCAGTTACGGGGGGTACAACACTGAAGCTTTCTTT. Encoded protein: CASSYGGYNTEAFF.